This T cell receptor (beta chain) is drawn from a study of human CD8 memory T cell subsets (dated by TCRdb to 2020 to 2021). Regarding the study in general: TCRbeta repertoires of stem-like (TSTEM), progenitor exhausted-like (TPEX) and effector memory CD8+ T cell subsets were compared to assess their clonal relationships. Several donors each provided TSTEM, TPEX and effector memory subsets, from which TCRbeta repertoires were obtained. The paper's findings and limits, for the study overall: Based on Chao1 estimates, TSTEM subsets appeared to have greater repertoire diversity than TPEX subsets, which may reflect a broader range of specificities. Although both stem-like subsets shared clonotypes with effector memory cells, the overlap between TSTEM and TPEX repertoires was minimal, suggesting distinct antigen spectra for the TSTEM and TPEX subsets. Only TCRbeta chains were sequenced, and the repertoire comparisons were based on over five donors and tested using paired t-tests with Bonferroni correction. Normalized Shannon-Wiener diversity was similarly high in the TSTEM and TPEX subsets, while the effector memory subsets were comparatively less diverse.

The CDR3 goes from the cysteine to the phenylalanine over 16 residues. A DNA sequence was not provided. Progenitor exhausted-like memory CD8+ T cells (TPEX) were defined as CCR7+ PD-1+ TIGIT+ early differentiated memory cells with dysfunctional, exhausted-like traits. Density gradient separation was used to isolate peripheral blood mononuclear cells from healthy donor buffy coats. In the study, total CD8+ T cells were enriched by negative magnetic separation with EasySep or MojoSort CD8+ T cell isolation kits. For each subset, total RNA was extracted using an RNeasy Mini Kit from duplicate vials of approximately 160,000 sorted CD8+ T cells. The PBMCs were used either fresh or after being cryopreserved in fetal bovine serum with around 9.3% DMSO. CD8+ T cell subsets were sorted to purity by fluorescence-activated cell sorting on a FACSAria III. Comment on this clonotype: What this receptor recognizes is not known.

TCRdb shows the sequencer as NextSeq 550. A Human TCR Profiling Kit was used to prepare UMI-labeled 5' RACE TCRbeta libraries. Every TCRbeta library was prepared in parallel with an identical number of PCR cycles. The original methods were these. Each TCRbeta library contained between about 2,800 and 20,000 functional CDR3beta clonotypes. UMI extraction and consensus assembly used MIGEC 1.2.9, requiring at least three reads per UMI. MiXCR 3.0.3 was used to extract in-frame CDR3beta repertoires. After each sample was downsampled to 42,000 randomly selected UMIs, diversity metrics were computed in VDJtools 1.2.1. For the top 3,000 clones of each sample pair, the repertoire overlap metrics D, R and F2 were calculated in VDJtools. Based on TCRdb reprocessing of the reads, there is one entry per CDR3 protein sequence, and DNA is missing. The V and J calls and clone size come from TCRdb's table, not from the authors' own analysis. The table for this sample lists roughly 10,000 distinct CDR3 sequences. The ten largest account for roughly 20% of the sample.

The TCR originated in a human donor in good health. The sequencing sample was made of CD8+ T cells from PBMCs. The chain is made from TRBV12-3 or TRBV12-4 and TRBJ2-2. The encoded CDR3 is CASSQYLSSMGGELFF.